This TCR beta chain was obtained from a study of vaccination and CD4 T cells after COVID-19. Study-wide background: No peptide, an HIV-1 Nef pool, or a CEFX pool was what each control culture received.

Comments on this clonotype: Its antigen is unidentified.

As for treatment: roughly 10-day PBMC culture with coronavirus spike peptide pools or control peptides (ViraFEST assay). CD4+ T-cell collection from the unexposed donor predated the COVID-19 pandemic (2011-2018). Cells permitting, SARS-CoV-2 S/N and four cold-coronavirus spikes were tested on unexposed-donor CD4+ T cells. V lost 3 bases and J lost 0, with 12 bases in between. Germline V CDR1 and CDR2: SGHTA, FQGNSA. The CDR3 is 17 residues long. The study, taken as a whole, reports: SARS-CoV-2-reactive clonotypes rose nonsignificantly, with the median going from around 20 to 38.

Oncomine TCR Beta short-read sequencing was applied to DNA from cultured CD4+ T cells. From cultured CD4+ T cells, genomic DNA was extracted. MiXCR, run by TCRdb on the PCR reads, gives a single entry per CDR3 protein. The sample yields approximately 3,600 distinct CDR3 sequences, around a quarter seen once. Sequenced input: CD4+ T cells from blood, cultured in vitro. The clonotype comes from a human donor in good health. The V call is TRBV7-2, the J call TRBJ1-6; D may be TRBD1 (5 bases). The CDR3 nucleotides read TGTGCCAGCAGCTTCTCCGGACACTTCTCCTATAATTCACCCCTCCACTTT. This encodes CASSFSGHFSYNSPLHF.